The 6 T cell receptor beta chains below all came from one sample that was sequenced in a study of T-cell reconstitution after alpha-beta-depleted transplantation in children. Preparing the TCRbeta library involved the use of unique molecular identifiers. TCRdb used MiXCR to reprocess the PCR reads, holding one entry per CDR3 protein. The sample yields 200,000 to 300,000 distinct CDR3 sequences, around 11% seen once. The sample consisted of PBMCs from the stem cell graft donor, taken from the stem cell graft. Receptors originate from a human donor who donated a stem cell graft to a child with acute lymphoblastic leukemia.

The table lists this clonotype with many counts. V is TRBV5-5 and J is TRBJ1-5, with D uncertain. V gave up 4 bases and J gave up 0 bases, with 8 bases separating them. The CDR3 is 14 residues long. The germline V gene has CDR1 SGHKS and CDR2 YYEKEE (reference sequence). CDR3 nucleotide sequence: TGTGCCAGCAGCCATGACGCTAGCAATCAGCCCCAGCATTTT. Translated, it gives CASSHDASNQPQHF.

Many counts were recorded for this clonotype. CDR3 coding DNA: TGCGCCAGCAGCGATTGGACAGGGGAAGAGACCCAGTACTTC. As protein: CASSDWTGEETQYF. This chain connects TRBV5-1 to TRBJ2-5; 9 bases fit TRBD1. The V and J ends lost 4 bases and 3 bases, in that order; junction bases with no gene match: 4. This CDR3 comprises 14 residues. The germline V gene has CDR1 SGHRS and CDR2 YFSETQ.

This clonotype was counted ten times or more. The chain uses TRBV20-1 and TRBJ1-6; 8 nucleotides align to TRBD1. CDR3 size: 13 residues. Looked up from germline, CDR1 is DFQATT and CDR2 is SNEGSKA (reference sequence). Losses at the gene ends were 6 bases for V and 6 bases for J; bases not matched to a gene: 4. The DNA of the CDR3 is TGCAGTGCCCAGGGGGCTGGTAATTCACCCCTCCACTTT. Translated: CSAQGAGNSPLHF.

There are many counts of this clonotype. CDR3 region: CASSLGLGTENTEAFF. The CDR3, as DNA: TGCGCCAGCAGCTTGGGACTCGGGACGGAGAACACTGAAGCTTTCTTT. This chain uses TRBV5-1 with TRBJ1-1; D perhaps matches TRBD1 (5 bases). Trimming cost V 0 bases and J 1 base, with 13 bases left between them. CDR3 length: 16 amino acids. CDR1 and CDR2 from the germline V gene are SGHRS and YFSETQ.

This clonotype was counted ten times or more. The chain recombines TRBV20-1 with TRBJ2-7; D gene ambiguous. Germline-derived CDR1 and CDR2 are DFQATT and SNEGSKA (reference sequence). This CDR3 spans 10 amino acids. Trimming took 5 bases from V and 2 from J, leaving 4 bases between them. The CDR3 loop is CSAPAYEQYF. The CDR3 DNA is TGCAGTGCTCCCGCCTACGAGCAGTACTTC.

This clonotype was observed at least ten times. The chain carries TRBV9 and TRBJ2-7; possibly TRBD1 or TRBD2 for D (5 bases each). The CDR3 runs 15 residues. Germline V CDR1 and CDR2: SGDLS, YYNGEE. V dropped 2 bases and J dropped 7 bases, with 19 bases sitting between them. The CDR3 DNA reads TGTGCCAGCAGCGTCCGAGGGGCTCAGGCTCAGGAGCAGTACTTC. Protein: CASSVRGAQAQEQYF.